This TCR beta chain appears in the sequencing data of a study of high-grade serous ovarian cancer treatment subgroups. Libraries were prepared by immunoSEQ multiplex PCR; TCRdb keeps only in-frame clonotypes and omits some of them. The sample yields about 39,000 clones, about 80% seen once. A note on this clone: Its cognate antigen is unknown.

Tumor samples were taken before definitive surgery or chemotherapy. Points from the study as a whole: CDR1 and CDR2 were left unanalyzed; analyses focused on CDR3.

This receptor was identified in a human donor with high-grade serous ovarian cancer. Sequencing input: tumor tissue.

CDR3 amino acids: CASSHITGTSDRVQYF. Here the CDR3 DNA reads TGCGCCAGCAGCCACATCACCGGGACTAGCGATCGGGTGCAGTATTTT. The chain links TRBV4-3 to TRBJ2-3; 10 nucleotides align to TRBD2. Germline V CDR1 and CDR2: LGHNA, YSLEER. This CDR3 contains 16 residues. Trimming cost V 3 bases and J 11 bases; bases outside gene matches: 14.